A single sample is the source of the 19 T cell receptor beta chains below, sequenced in a study of OX40 agonist ivuxolimab in advanced cancers. Clones were read by immunoSEQ multiplex PCR, and TCRdb kept only the in-frame ones, dropping some. The table lists 45,000 to 60,000 clones, 75% to 85% of them singletons. The source was CD4+ or CD8+ T cells sorted from blood, collected in a trial of the OX40 agonist ivuxolimab. All receptors derive from an adult with an advanced solid tumor such as melanoma, head and neck, liver or kidney cancer.

V usage is TRBV18 and J usage is TRBJ1-4; D is perhaps TRBD1 (6 bases). V was cut by 3 bases and J by 8 bases, with 10 bases left in between. There are 13 residues in the CDR3. The germline V gene encodes CDR1 KGHSH and CDR2 LQKENI. CDR3 loop: CASSPGQKEKLFF. The CDR3, as DNA: TGTGCCAGCTCACCTGGACAGAAGGAAAAACTGTTTTTT.

This chain links TRBV6-1 with TRBJ2-5; a weak D match, TRBD2 (5 bases). Germline V CDR1 and CDR2: MNHNS, SASEGT. V lost 2 bases to trimming and J lost 2 bases, with 12 bases between them. This CDR3 has 15 residues. The CDR3 DNA is TGTGCCAGCAGTGAACTCCGCGGGTCACAAGAGACCCAGTACTTC. This translates into CASSELRGSQETQYF.

In its sample, this clone was seen a few times. This chain joins TRBV29-1 and TRBJ2-1; a weak D match, TRBD2 (5 bases). CDR1 SQVTM and CDR2 ANQGSEA come from the germline V gene. Trimming cost V 4 bases and J 4 bases, with 11 bases left between them. This CDR3 region has 13 residues. CDR3 nucleotide sequence: TGCAGCGTTGGAGGGCTCGGGTACAATGAGCAGTTCTTC. Translating it yields CSVGGLGYNEQFF.

The count of this clone is one. J is TRBJ1-5 and V is TRBV21-1; the DNA was not compared with TRBD1, the D call given in the table. TRBV21-1 is given as a pseudogene. CDR3 size: 16 residues. The CDR3 loop reads CASSKAQGGRIITQHF. In DNA, the CDR3 is TGTGCCAGCAGCAAAGCGCAAGGGGGACGGATTATCACCCAGCATTTT.

The chain uses TRBV11-2 and TRBJ2-2; 12 bases agree with TRBD2. This CDR3 contains 19 residues. J lost 2 bases, V lost 5 bases, and 12 bases had no gene match. Germline V lookup: CDR1 SGHAT, CDR2 FQNNGV. The CDR3 sequence is CASSPRASGRASNTGELFF. CDR3 nucleotide sequence: TGTGCCAGCAGCCCGCGTGCTAGCGGGAGGGCCAGCAACACCGGGGAGCTGTTTTTT.

The rearrangement uses TRBV29-1 and TRBJ2-1; no firm D call. The CDR3 length is 18 residues. V lost 2 bases and J 0 bases, leaving 20 bases between the germline ends. Germline V gives CDR1 SQVTM, CDR2 ANQGSEA. This CDR3 is CSVERRNSRISSYNEQFF. The DNA of the CDR3 is TGCAGCGTTGAAAGGAGAAACTCCCGTATATCCTCCTACAATGAGCAGTTCTTC.

In this sample, this clone turned up once. The J gene is TRBJ2-2, the V gene TRBV28; 10 nucleotides align to TRBD2. The CDR3 loop spans 15 amino acids. In germline, CDR1 is MDHEN, CDR2 SYDVKM. Germline trimming cut 4 bases from V and 8 bases from J; bases unmatched to any gene: 7. CDR3 DNA: TGTGCCAGCAGTTATGCGGGACTAGCGACGGGGGAGCTGTTTTTT. It codes for CASSYAGLATGELFF.

The chain recombines TRBV5-3 with TRBJ2-7, with 7 nucleotides matching TRBD2. TRBV5-3 is marked as an open reading frame, function uncertain. V lost 2 bases to trimming and J lost 3 bases; unmatched junction nucleotides: 11. This CDR3 has 16 residues. The CDR3 bases are TGTGCCAGAAGCTTCGGCTCGGGGAGGGCGGTCTACGAGCAGTACTTC. Its translation: CARSFGSGRAVYEQYF.

The chain is built from TRBV2 and TRBJ2-6; D tentatively reads TRBD1 or TRBD2 (5 bases each). V lost 5 bases and J lost 0, with 11 bases in between. This CDR3 has 16 amino acids. Germline V gene data show CDR1 as SNHLY and CDR2 as FYNNEI. The CDR3 DNA sequence: TGTGCCAGCAGTCGGGACGCAAGCTCTGGGGCCAACGTCCTGACTTTC. It codes for CASSRDASSGANVLTF.

This clone was detected only once. The rearrangement links TRBV5-5 to TRBJ2-4, with 14 positions matching TRBD2. The germline V gene encodes CDR1 SGHKS and CDR2 YYEKEE (reference sequence). This CDR3 has 20 residues. J lost 0 bases, V lost 4 bases, and 12 bases had no gene match. CDR3 sequence (DNA): TGTGCCAGCAGCCTACCCCCGGGACTAGCGGGGGTGTTAGCCAAAAACATTCAGTACTTC. Translation: CASSLPPGLAGVLAKNIQYF.

The chain employs TRBV2 and TRBJ2-5; weak D call: TRBD2 (5 bases). Germline V gene sequence: CDR1 SNHLY, CDR2 FYNNEI. V was clipped by 9 bases and J by 7 bases, with 18 bases between them. The CDR3 sequence is 13 residues long. In DNA form, the CDR3 reads TGTGCCAGTAAAGTGACACCTCGGGGGACCCAGTACTTC. Protein: CASKVTPRGTQYF.

This chain connects TRBV28 to TRBJ2-2; D might be TRBD1 (6 bases). Trimming shortened V by 10 bases and J by 0 bases, and 21 bases separated the two germline ends. The CDR3 runs to 17 residues. Germline V CDR1 and CDR2: MDHEN, SYDVKM. The CDR3 here is CATDRMGAAANTGELFF. In DNA form, the CDR3 reads TGTGCCACCGACAGAATGGGGGCAGCAGCGAACACCGGGGAGCTGTTTTTT.

This CDR3 is CAISEAGTGVDEQYF. The CDR3 DNA sequence: TGTGCCATCAGTGAGGCCGGGACAGGGGTGGACGAGCAGTACTTC. This rearrangement joins TRBV10-3 to TRBJ2-7; TRBD1 agrees at 10 bases. V lost 2 bases and J lost 5; bases outside the gene matches: 6. CDR1 ENHRY and CDR2 SYGVKD come from the germline V gene. This CDR3 is 15 amino acids long.

With respect to this clone: This specimen includes other DNA sequences encoding the same CDR3. The chain combines TRBV18 with TRBJ2-7; TRBD2 agrees at 8 bases. This CDR3 region has 13 residues. From germline, CDR1 is KGHSH and CDR2 LQKENI. After removal of 2 bases from V and 3 bases from J, the junction contained 0 bases not matched to a gene. The CDR3 protein is CASSPAGGYEQYF. DNA of the CDR3: TGTGCCAGCTCACCAGCGGGAGGCTACGAGCAGTACTTC.

The gene calls are TRBV6-4 and TRBJ2-1, with TRBD1 identical over 11 bases. V shed 4 bases and J 7 bases; nucleotides not matched to a gene: 6. CDR1 and CDR2 from the germline V gene are MRHNA and SNTAGT. The CDR3 is 15 residues long. For the CDR3, the DNA is TGTGCCAGCAGTGCCGGACAGGGGGCATTTAATGAGCAGTTCTTC. This translates into CASSAGQGAFNEQFF.

The chain employs TRBV7-9 and TRBJ2-1; D uncertain. Deletions cut 1 base from V and 8 bases from J, with 6 bases between. The CDR3 is 12 amino acids. Germline values: CDR1 SEHNR, CDR2 FQNEAQ (reference sequence). CDR3 coding DNA: TGTGCCAGCAGCTTAGTCAGCTATGAGCAGTTCTTC. Amino acid sequence: CASSLVSYEQFF. The full variable domain, completed using reference TRBV7-9 and TRBJ2-1, is DTGVSQNPRHKITKRGQNVTFRCDPISEHNRLYWYRQTLGQGPEFLTYFQNEAQLEKSRLLSDRFSAERPKGSFSTLEIQRTEQGDSAMYLCASSLVSYEQFFGPGTRLTVL.

This chain uses TRBV28 with TRBJ2-2, with 10 bases that match TRBD1. Germline V CDR1 and CDR2: MDHEN, SYDVKM. The CDR3 has 15 amino acids. V trimming: 5 bases; J trimming: 7 bases; junction bases outside the gene matches: 7. CDR3 coding DNA: TGTGCCAGCAGTAACCGGGACAGGGGAATCGGGGAGCTGTTTTTT. Protein sequence: CASSNRDRGIGELFF.

The chain couples TRBV25-1 to TRBJ2-4; D perhaps matches TRBD1 (5 bases). Trimming removed 8 bases at V and 2 bases at J, with 19 bases between. The CDR3 has 16 residues. Germline V gene data show CDR1 as MGHDK and CDR2 as SYGVNS. CDR3 bases: TGTGCCAGCCAGCCTCCCTCCCAGGGCTCCAAAAACATTCAGTACTTC. Protein product: CASQPPSQGSKNIQYF. Complete variable domain (other parts from reference TRBV25-1 and TRBJ2-4): EADIYQTPRYLVIGTGKKITLECSQTMGHDKMYWYQQDPGMELHLIHYSYGVNSTEKGDLSSESTVSRIRTEHFPLTLESARPSHTSQYLCASQPPSQGSKNIQYFGAGTRLSVL.

V and J are TRBV10-2 and TRBJ1-1, with TRBD1 as a possible D gene (5 bases). CDR3 length: 14 amino acids. Looked up from germline, CDR1 is WSHSY and CDR2 is SAAADI. The ends were cut back, 3 bases at V and 5 bases at J, with 13 bases in the middle. The CDR3 protein is CASSEPGMGTEAFF. The CDR3 nucleotides read TGCGCCAGCAGTGAACCAGGGATGGGAACTGAAGCTTTCTTT.